These 21 T cell receptor beta chains were sequenced from one sample in a study of T cells after yellow fever vaccination. TCRdb independently ran MiXCR on the 5' RACE reads; one entry per CDR3 protein. Of roughly 320,000 distinct CDR3 sequences listed, around 11% are singletons. Sequencing was performed on CD4+ T cells sorted from PBMCs, taken 45 days after the yellow fever booster vaccination. The source is a man aged 18 to 29 who received the YFV17D yellow fever vaccine.

This clonotype has just a few counts. The chain uses TRBV12-3 or TRBV12-4 and TRBJ2-4; 10 bases are shared with TRBD2. The CDR3 sequence is 19 residues long. The V gene end was trimmed by 4 bases and the J gene end by 6 bases; junction bases not matched to a gene: 18. This CDR3 reads CASSSTFEIAGGLRNIQYF. The CDR3 coding sequence is TGTGCCAGCAGTTCGACCTTCGAGATAGCGGGGGGCCTTAGAAACATTCAGTACTTC.

The genes are TRBV20-1 and TRBJ2-5; D ambiguous. V gave up 5 bases and J gave up 2 bases, with 15 bases separating them. Per the germline V gene, CDR1 is DFQATT and CDR2 is SNEGSKA (reference sequence). This CDR3 has 14 amino acids. Here the CDR3 reads CSALKPPDQETQYF. Written as DNA, the CDR3 is TGCAGTGCTCTGAAGCCGCCCGATCAAGAGACCCAGTACTTC.

This rearrangement joins TRBV6-5 to TRBJ1-1; 7 bases line up with TRBD1. From germline, CDR1 is MNHEY and CDR2 SVGAGI. V trimming: 5 bases; J trimming: 1 base; junction bases outside the gene matches: 4. The CDR3 extends over 14 amino acids. The CDR3 spells CASSEGQTNTEAFF. DNA of the CDR3: TGTGCCAGCAGTGAGGGACAGACGAACACTGAAGCTTTCTTT.

There are a few counts of this clonotype. V and J are TRBV3-1 and TRBJ1-6; D remains unclear. This CDR3 contains 15 residues. Germline loops: CDR1 LGHDT, CDR2 YNNKEL (reference sequence). V lost 4 bases and J 0 bases, leaving 7 bases between the germline ends. The CDR3 loop is CASSPLASYNSPLHF. CDR3 bases: TGTGCCAGCAGCCCCTTGGCCTCCTATAATTCACCCCTCCACTTT.

The V and J genes are TRBV20-1 and TRBJ1-4; no definite D call. Trimming removed 3 bases from V and 8 bases from J, with 10 bases in between. Germline values: CDR1 DFQATT, CDR2 SNEGSKA (reference sequence). The CDR3 loop spans 12 amino acids. The CDR3 reads CSASTPGEKLFF. The CDR3 nucleotides are TGCAGTGCTAGCACCCCGGGCGAAAAACTGTTTTTT.

This clonotype was seen only a few times. The chain is built from TRBV15 and TRBJ1-2; TRBD1 is a possible D gene (5 bases). Deletions cut 0 bases from V and 4 bases from J, with 9 bases between. The length of the CDR3 is 14 residues. From germline, CDR1 is LNHNV and CDR2 YYDKDF (reference sequence). Here the CDR3 reads CATSRDWGLYGYTF. The CDR3 DNA follows: TGTGCCACCAGCAGAGATTGGGGCCTCTATGGCTACACCTTC. Full variable domain (outside the CDR3, taken from reference TRBV15 and TRBJ1-2): DAMVIQNPRYQVTQFGKPVTLSCSQTLNHNVMYWYQQKSSQAPKLLFHYYDKDFNNEADTPDNFQSRRPNTSFCFLDIRSPGLGDTAMYLCATSRDWGLYGYTFGSGTRLTVV.

This clonotype was recorded many times. This chain links TRBV7-2 with TRBJ2-5; D is perhaps TRBD2 (5 bases). Looked up from germline, CDR1 is SGHTA and CDR2 is FQGNSA. CDR3 size: 15 residues. Deletions cut 5 bases from V and 9 bases from J, with 22 bases between. CDR3 sequence reads: CASSRPEGLPRAQYF. CDR3 nucleotide sequence: TGTGCCAGCAGCCGTCCCGAAGGACTGCCCCGGGCCCAGTACTTC.

This clonotype was seen repeatedly, ten times or more. For the CDR3, the DNA is TGTGCCACCAGTGATTCCCAGGCGGTAGAGACCCAGTACTTC. Translated: CATSDSQAVETQYF. This chain uses TRBV24-1 with TRBJ2-5; D ambiguous. V was trimmed by 2 bases and J by 4 bases, leaving 10 bases between them. Germline assignment: CDR1 KGHDR and CDR2 SFDVKD. The CDR3 has 14 residues.

This clonotype was seen only a few times. J is TRBJ1-1 and V is TRBV10-3; D gene unclear. Germline V gene sequence: CDR1 ENHRY, CDR2 SYGVKD. The V end was cut by 0 bases, the J end by 3 bases, with 17 bases between. The CDR3 covers 17 residues. CDR3 amino acids: CAISESADDLGDTEAFF. CDR3 nucleotide sequence: TGTGCCATCAGTGAGTCGGCCGACGACCTTGGGGACACTGAAGCTTTCTTT.

This clonotype was observed a few times. The chain is built from TRBV24-1 and TRBJ2-1, with TRBD2 matching 10 bases. V lost 3 bases, J lost 8 bases, and 6 bases stayed unmatched. The CDR3 loop spans 15 amino acids. Looked up from germline, CDR1 is KGHDR and CDR2 is SFDVKD. CDR3 protein: CATSDTVAGGYEQFF. CDR3 bases: TGTGCCACCAGTGATACGGTAGCGGGGGGCTATGAGCAGTTCTTC.

This clonotype was seen repeatedly, ten times or more. The chain links TRBV5-1 to TRBJ1-2, with a possible D match to TRBD1 (6 bases). The V end lost 0 bases, the J end lost 2 bases, and 8 bases lay between the germline ends. The germline V gene has CDR1 SGHRS and CDR2 YFSETQ. This CDR3 comprises 14 residues. CDR3 nucleotide sequence: TGCGCCAGCAGCTTGGACAGGGTCAACTATGGCTACACCTTC. This codes for CASSLDRVNYGYTF.

This chain joins TRBV29-1 and TRBJ2-5; D possibly uses TRBD1 or TRBD2 (5 bases each). This CDR3 spans 12 amino acids. V shed 6 bases and J shed 4 bases, with 12 bases lying between them. Germline loops: CDR1 SQVTM, CDR2 ANQGSEA. DNA for the CDR3: TGCAGCGTGCTAGGGGACGGAGAGACCCAGTACTTC. Translating gives CSVLGDGETQYF.

In this sample, this clonotype turned up many times. V usage is TRBV10-3 and J usage is TRBJ1-2; tentative D call: TRBD1 (5 bases). V was pared by 2 bases and J by 5 bases, with 15 bases between. The germline V gene encodes CDR1 ENHRY and CDR2 SYGVKD. This CDR3 region has 15 residues. The CDR3 bases are TGTGCCATCAGTGAGCGACCCGGGACGGAGTATGGCTACACCTTC. This sequence encodes CAISERPGTEYGYTF.

This clonotype appeared a few times. The chain has TRBV20-1 and TRBJ1-2; tentatively, D is TRBD1 (6 bases). Germline V gene data show CDR1 as DFQATT and CDR2 as SNEGSKA (reference sequence). The CDR3 has 13 amino acids. The ends were cut back, 7 bases at V and 4 bases at J, with 16 bases in the middle. The CDR3 is CSVTGGRIYGYTF. CDR3 bases: TGCAGTGTTACGGGGGGCAGGATCTATGGCTACACCTTC.

V gene TRBV20-1 combines with J gene TRBJ1-1; D is perhaps TRBD1 (6 bases). This CDR3 spans 15 amino acids. The V end was cut by 6 bases, the J end by 1 base, with 18 bases between. Germline-derived CDR1 and CDR2 are DFQATT and SNEGSKA (reference sequence). Written as DNA, the CDR3 is TGCAGTGCCCAAGTACCGGGACACAGGAACACTGAAGCTTTCTTT. This encodes CSAQVPGHRNTEAFF.

This clonotype was detected a few times. The chain links TRBV5-4 to TRBJ2-7; 7 bases agree with TRBD2. V shed 0 bases and J 2 bases; nucleotides not matched to a gene: 5. The V gene's germline CDR1 is SGHNT and CDR2 YYREEE (reference sequence). The CDR3 is 15 residues long. CDR3 nucleotide sequence: TGTGCCAGCAGCTTGGATGGTGGGGGGGCCTACGAGCAGTACTTC. It encodes CASSLDGGGAYEQYF. Complete variable domain (other parts from reference TRBV5-4 and TRBJ2-7): ETGVTQSPTHLIKTRGQQVTLRCSSQSGHNTVSWYQQALGQGPQFIFQYYREEENGRGNFPPRFSGLQFPNYSSELNVNALELDDSALYLCASSLDGGGAYEQYFGPGTRLTVT.

Points on this clonotype: A read error may account for a junction end that differs from germline. The CDR3: CASRHLTYGYSF. The CDR3 DNA reads as TGTGCCAGCAGACACCTGACCTATGGCTACTCCTTC. The chain employs TRBV6-4 and TRBJ1-2; D is uncertain. The CDR3 sequence is 12 residues long. Looked up from germline, CDR1 is MRHNA and CDR2 is SNTAGT.

This clonotype showed up many times. This chain uses TRBV5-6 with TRBJ2-3; the D is unclear. Germline V gives CDR1 SGHDT, CDR2 YYEEEE. Trimming cost V 2 bases and J 5 bases, with 6 bases left between them. The CDR3 sequence is 12 residues long. CDR3 sequence (DNA): TGTGCCAGCAGCTTCCCACAAGATACGCAGTATTTT. Residues: CASSFPQDTQYF.

Only a few counts were recorded for this clonotype. The rearrangement joins TRBV10-3 to TRBJ1-2; D remains ambiguous. From germline, CDR1 is ENHRY and CDR2 SYGVKD. The CDR3 extends over 13 amino acids. Deletions cut 4 bases from V and 7 bases from J, with 13 bases between. CDR3 region: CAISGGGLGGYTF. The DNA for the CDR3 is TGTGCCATCAGTGGAGGAGGGTTGGGTGGCTACACCTTC.

The rearrangement uses TRBV6-1 and TRBJ2-7; D unclear. This CDR3 contains 13 residues. The germline CDR1 and CDR2 sequences are MNHNS and SASEGT. V was cut by 4 bases and J by 3 bases, with 10 bases left in between. The CDR3 protein is CASSATLNYEQYV. CDR3 nucleotide sequence: TGTGCCAGCAGTGCGACACTAAACTACGAGCAGTACGTC.

This clonotype has a handful of counts. V usage is TRBV21-1 and J usage is TRBJ2-3; the table assigns TRBD1, which was not confirmed against the DNA. TRBV21-1 is deemed a pseudogene. The CDR3 length is 14 residues. This CDR3 reads CASRRGPSPDTQYF. CDR3 in DNA: TGTGCCAGCAGGCGGGGGCCGTCGCCAGATACGCAGTATTTT.